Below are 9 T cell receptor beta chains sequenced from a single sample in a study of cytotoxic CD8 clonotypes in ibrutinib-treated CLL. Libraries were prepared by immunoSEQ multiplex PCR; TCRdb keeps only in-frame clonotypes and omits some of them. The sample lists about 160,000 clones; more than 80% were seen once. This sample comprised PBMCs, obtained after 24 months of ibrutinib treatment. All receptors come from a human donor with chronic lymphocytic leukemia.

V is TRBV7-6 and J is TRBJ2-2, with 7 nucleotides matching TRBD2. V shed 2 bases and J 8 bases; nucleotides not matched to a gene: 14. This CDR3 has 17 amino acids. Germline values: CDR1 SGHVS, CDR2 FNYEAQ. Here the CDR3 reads CASSLSPGLIRTGELFF. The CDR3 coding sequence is TGTGCCAGCAGCTTAAGCCCGGGACTAATAAGGACTGGGGAGCTGTTTTTT.

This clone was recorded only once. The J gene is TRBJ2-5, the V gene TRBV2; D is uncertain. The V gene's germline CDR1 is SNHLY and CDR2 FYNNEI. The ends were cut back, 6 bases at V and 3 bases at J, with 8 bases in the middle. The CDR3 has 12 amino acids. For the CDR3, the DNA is TGTGCCAGCAGATGGGCCAAAGAGACCCAGTACTTC. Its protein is CASRWAKETQYF. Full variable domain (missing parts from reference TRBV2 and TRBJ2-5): EPEVTQTPSHQVTQMGQEVILRCVPISNHLYFYWYRQILGQKVEFLVSFYNNEISEKSEIFDDQFSVERPDGSNFTLKIRSTKLEDSAMYFCASRWAKETQYFGPGTRLLVL.

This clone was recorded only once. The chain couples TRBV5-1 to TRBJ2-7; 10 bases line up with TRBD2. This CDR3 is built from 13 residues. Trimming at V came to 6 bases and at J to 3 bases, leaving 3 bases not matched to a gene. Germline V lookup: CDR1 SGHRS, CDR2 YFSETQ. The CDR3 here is CASTASGGYEQYF. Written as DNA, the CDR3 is TGCGCCAGCACGGCTAGCGGGGGCTACGAGCAGTACTTC.

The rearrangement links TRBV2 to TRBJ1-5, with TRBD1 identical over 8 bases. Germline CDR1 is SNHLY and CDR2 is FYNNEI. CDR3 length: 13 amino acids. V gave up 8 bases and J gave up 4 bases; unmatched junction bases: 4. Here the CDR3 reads CASCGQGNQPQHF. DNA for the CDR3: TGTGCCAGCTGCGGACAGGGTAATCAGCCCCAGCATTTT. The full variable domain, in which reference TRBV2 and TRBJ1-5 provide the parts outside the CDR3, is EPEVTQTPSHQVTQMGQEVILRCVPISNHLYFYWYRQILGQKVEFLVSFYNNEISEKSEIFDDQFSVERPDGSNFTLKIRSTKLEDSAMYFCASCGQGNQPQHFGDGTRLSIL.

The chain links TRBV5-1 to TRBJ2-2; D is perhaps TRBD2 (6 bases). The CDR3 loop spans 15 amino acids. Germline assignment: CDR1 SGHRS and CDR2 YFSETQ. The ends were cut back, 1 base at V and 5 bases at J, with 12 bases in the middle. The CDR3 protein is CASSLPGVGTGELFF. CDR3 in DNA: TGCGCCAGCAGCTTGCCGGGAGTCGGGACCGGGGAGCTGTTTTTT. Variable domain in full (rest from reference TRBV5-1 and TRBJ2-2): KAGVTQTPRYLIKTRGQQVTLSCSPISGHRSVSWYQQTPGQGLQFLFEYFSETQRNKGNFPGRFSGRQFSNSRSEMNVSTLELGDSALYLCASSLPGVGTGELFFGEGSRLTVL.

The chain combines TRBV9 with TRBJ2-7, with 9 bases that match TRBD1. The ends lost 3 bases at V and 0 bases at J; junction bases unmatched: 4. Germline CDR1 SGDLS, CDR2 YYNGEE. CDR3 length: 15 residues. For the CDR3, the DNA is TGTGCCAGCAGCGAAGGGACAGGGCGCTCCTACGAGCAGTACTTC. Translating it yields CASSEGTGRSYEQYF.

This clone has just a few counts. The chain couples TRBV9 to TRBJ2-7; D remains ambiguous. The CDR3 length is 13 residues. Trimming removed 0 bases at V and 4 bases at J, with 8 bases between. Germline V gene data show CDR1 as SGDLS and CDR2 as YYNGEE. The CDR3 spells CASSVEGLYEQYF. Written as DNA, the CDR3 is TGTGCCAGCAGCGTAGAAGGCCTTTACGAGCAGTACTTC.

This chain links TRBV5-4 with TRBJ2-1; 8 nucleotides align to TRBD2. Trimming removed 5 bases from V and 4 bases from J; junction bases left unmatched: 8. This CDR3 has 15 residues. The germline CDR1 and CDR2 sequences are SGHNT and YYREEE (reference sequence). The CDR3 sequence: CASSWGLESYNEQFF. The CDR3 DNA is TGTGCCAGCAGTTGGGGACTAGAAAGTTACAATGAGCAGTTCTTC.

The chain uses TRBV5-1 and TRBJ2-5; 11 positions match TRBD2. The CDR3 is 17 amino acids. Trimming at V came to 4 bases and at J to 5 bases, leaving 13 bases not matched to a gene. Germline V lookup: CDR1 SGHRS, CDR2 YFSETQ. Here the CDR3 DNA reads TGCGCCAGCAGCCGACTAGCGGGACCAGGTTCTTCGGAGACCCAGTACTTC. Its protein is CASSRLAGPGSSETQYF.